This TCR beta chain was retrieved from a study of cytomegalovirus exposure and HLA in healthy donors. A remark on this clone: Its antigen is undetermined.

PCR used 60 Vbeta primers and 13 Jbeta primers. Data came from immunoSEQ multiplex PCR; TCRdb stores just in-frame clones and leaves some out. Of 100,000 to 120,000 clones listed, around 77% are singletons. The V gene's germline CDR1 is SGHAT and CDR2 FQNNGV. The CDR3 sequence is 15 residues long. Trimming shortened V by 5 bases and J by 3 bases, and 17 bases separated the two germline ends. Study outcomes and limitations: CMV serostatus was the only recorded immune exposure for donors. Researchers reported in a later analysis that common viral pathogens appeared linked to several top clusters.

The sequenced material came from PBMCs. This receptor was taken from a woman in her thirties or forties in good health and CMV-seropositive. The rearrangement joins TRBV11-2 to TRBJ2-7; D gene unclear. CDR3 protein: CASSPRADIGYEQYF. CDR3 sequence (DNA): TGTGCCAGCAGCCCGCGAGCCGACATTGGCTACGAGCAGTACTTC.